This is a list of T cell receptor beta chains from one sample in a study of CD8 T cells in ankylosing spondylitis. MiXCR was run by TCRdb on the 5' RACE reads, yielding one entry per CDR3 protein. Among 150,000 to 200,000 distinct CDR3 sequences listed, 9.8% were seen once. The specimen was blood, either unsorted or a sorted T cell fraction (not recorded which). These receptors all come from a female donor with ankylosing spondylitis or in good health (not recorded which). Both conserved end residues are part of each CDR3. D genes are given only for firm matches. The size field is filled for only some rows; it gives once, few, many or a size class.

CDR3 protein | CDR3 DNA | clone size | D gene | J gene | V gene
CASSYSKGTGVGANVLTF | TGTGCCAGCAGTTACTCGAAGGGGACAGGGGTTGGGGCCAACGTCCTGACTTTC | . | TRBD1 | TRBJ2-6 | TRBV6-5
CASSYFAGGPYEQYF | TGTGCCAGCAGTTACTTCGCGGGAGGGCCCTACGAGCAGTACTTC | . | TRBD2 | TRBJ2-7 | TRBV6-2/TRBV6-3
CASSPRDNTDTQYF | TGTGCCAGCAGCCCCCGGGACAACACAGATACGCAGTATTTT | . | . | TRBJ2-3 | TRBV6-1
CASSARASSSYEQYF | TGTGCCAGCAGCGCCCGGGCCTCATCCTCCTACGAGCAGTACTTC | few | . | TRBJ2-7 | TRBV7-9
CATSAFQDERTGELFF | TGTGCCACCAGTGCATTTCAGGACGAGAGAACCGGGGAGCTGTTTTTT | many | . | TRBJ2-2 | TRBV24-1
CASSEGTGFTDTQYF | TGTGCCAGCAGTGAAGGGACAGGCTTCACAGATACGCAGTATTTT | many | TRBD1 | TRBJ2-3 | TRBV6-1
CASRAGQAKNIQYF | TGTGCCAGCAGAGCGGGACAAGCCAAAAACATTCAGTACTTC | . | . | TRBJ2-4 | TRBV2
CASSTGNYYQETQYF | TGTGCCAGCAGCACTGGGAACTATTACCAAGAGACCCAGTACTTC | many | . | TRBJ2-5 | TRBV21-1
CASSPGLAGGPNTGELFF | TGTGCCAGCAGCCCCGGACTAGCGGGAGGGCCGAACACCGGGGAGCTGTTTTTT | many | TRBD2 | TRBJ2-2 | TRBV3-1
CSATPREISYNEQFF | TGCAGTGCTACTCCACGGGAGATCTCCTACAATGAGCAGTTCTTC | . | . | TRBJ2-1 | TRBV20-1
CASSVSGENEQFF | TGTGCCAGCAGCGTAAGCGGGGAGAATGAGCAGTTCTTC | many | TRBD2 | TRBJ2-1 | TRBV9
CASSYPQGSRTEAFF | TGTGCCAGCAGTTACCCACAGGGTAGCAGGACTGAAGCTTTCTTT | few | . | TRBJ1-1 | TRBV6-5
CASSLTGTGSYEQYF | TGTGCCAGCAGTCTCACCGGGACAGGTTCCTACGAGCAGTACTTC | few | TRBD1 | TRBJ2-7 | TRBV27
CSVGRNSNEQYF | TGCAGCGTTGGCAGGAATAGTAACGAGCAGTACTTC | . | . | TRBJ2-7 | TRBV29-1
CSARGRDRDYEQYF | TGCAGTGCTAGAGGCCGGGACAGGGACTACGAGCAGTACTTC | few | TRBD1 | TRBJ2-7 | TRBV20-1
CSAEDSAYEQYF | TGCAGTGCAGAAGACAGTGCCTACGAGCAGTACTTC | many | . | TRBJ2-7 | TRBV20-1
CSASGTSGVQYF | TGCAGTGCCTCCGGGACTAGCGGGGTGCAGTATTTT | . | TRBD2 | TRBJ2-3 | TRBV20-1
CASSPTSGPGYEQYF | TGTGCCAGCAGCCCAACTAGCGGCCCTGGCTACGAGCAGTACTTC | many | TRBD2 | TRBJ2-7 | TRBV28
CAWEEWGHFLETQYF | TGTGCCTGGGAGGAGTGGGGGCATTTCTTAGAGACCCAGTACTTC | few | . | TRBJ2-5 | TRBV30
CASSPGTDVPLYEQYF | TGTGCCAGCAGCCCTGGGACAGACGTACCCCTCTACGAGCAGTACTTC | few | TRBD1 | TRBJ2-7 | TRBV7-9
CASSLARRAYEQYF | TGTGCCAGCAGCTTAGCCCGCAGGGCCTACGAGCAGTACTTC | few | . | TRBJ2-7 | TRBV7-2
CAISKVDTDTQYF | TGTGCCATCAGCAAGGTTGACACAGATACGCAGTATTTT | many | . | TRBJ2-3 | TRBV10-3
CASSLVTLLEETQYF | TGTGCCAGCAGCTTAGTGACCTTATTGGAGGAGACCCAGTACTTC | many | . | TRBJ2-5 | TRBV7-9
CASSRNQGSNEQFF | TGTGCTAGCAGCAGAAACCAGGGGAGCAATGAGCAGTTCTTC | . | . | TRBJ2-1 | TRBV7-7
CASTSRDNEQFF | TGTGCCAGCACCAGTAGGGATAATGAGCAGTTCTTC | . | . | TRBJ2-1 | TRBV2
CASSTPTAGAVVTDTQYF | TGTGCCAGCAGCACCCCCACTGCGGGAGCGGTAGTAACAGATACGCAGTATTTT | . | TRBD2 | TRBJ2-3 | TRBV7-8
CASSSLELVAKSYYNEQFF | TGTGCCAGCAGCTCCCTCGAGTTGGTCGCCAAAAGTTACTACAATGAGCAGTTCTTC | . | . | TRBJ2-1 | TRBV5-4
CASSLTLTSGNLQETQYF | TGTGCCAGCAGCTTAACCCTGACTAGCGGGAACCTCCAAGAGACCCAGTACTTC | few | TRBD2 | TRBJ2-5 | TRBV11-2
CASSLDPRGETQYF | TGCGCCAGCAGCCTCGACCCGAGGGGGGAGACCCAGTACTTC | few | . | TRBJ2-5 | TRBV5-1
CSAPWGGEAFF | TGCAGTGCTCCTTGGGGGGGAGAAGCTTTCTTT | . | . | TRBJ1-1 | TRBV20-1
CASSLRVNEQFF | TGTGCCAGCAGTTTAAGGGTGAATGAGCAGTTCTTC | many | . | TRBJ2-1 | TRBV12-3/TRBV12-4
CASSQGPDQPQHF | TGTGCCAGCAGCCAGGGACCCGATCAGCCCCAGCATTTT | many | . | TRBJ1-5 | TRBV6-1
CASSSPGWDAGELFF | TGTGCCAGCAGCTCCCCGGGTTGGGACGCCGGGGAGCTGTTTTTT | . | . | TRBJ2-2 | TRBV7-8
CAISESAGHQETQYF | TGTGCCATCAGTGAGTCAGCCGGTCACCAAGAGACCCAGTACTTC | many | . | TRBJ2-5 | TRBV10-3
CASTHRQSNYEQYF | TGTGCCAGCACTCACCGGCAGTCCAACTACGAGCAGTACTTC | many | . | TRBJ2-7 | TRBV12-3/TRBV12-4
CASSLRGWNTEAFF | TGTGCCAGCAGCCTAAGGGGGTGGAACACTGAAGCTTTCTTT | . | . | TRBJ1-1 | TRBV3-1
CASSFGLAGRHEQYF | TGTGCCAGCAGCTTTGGACTAGCGGGACGCCACGAGCAGTACTTC | few | TRBD2 | TRBJ2-7 | TRBV7-9
CASSLGGRVYEQYF | TGTGCCAGCAGCTTAGGGGGAAGGGTCTACGAGCAGTACTTC | . | . | TRBJ2-7 | TRBV11-2
CSVAPGLEKLF | TGCAGCGTTGCCCCGGGGCTAGAAAAACTCTTC | many | . | TRBJ2-1 | TRBV29-1
CAIREGLAEETQYF | TGTGCCATCAGGGAGGGACTAGCGGAAGAGACCCAGTACTTC | few | TRBD2 | TRBJ2-5 | TRBV10-3
CASSLTNTEQYF | TGTGCCAGCAGCTTAACGAACACCGAGCAGTACTTC | few | . | TRBJ2-7 | TRBV7-9
CAISGQGVEQYF | TGTGCCATCAGCGGACAGGGCGTCGAGCAGTACTTC | . | TRBD1 | TRBJ2-7 | TRBV10-3
CASRYASGSSSYNEQFF | TGTGCCAGCCGTTATGCTAGCGGGAGTAGCTCCTACAATGAGCAGTTCTTC | few | TRBD2 | TRBJ2-1 | TRBV2
CASRGQSSTDTQYF | TGTGCCAGCAGAGGGCAGTCTAGCACAGATACGCAGTATTTT | many | . | TRBJ2-3 | TRBV12-3/TRBV12-4
CASSLVWQEGGEQYF | TGTGCCAGCAGCTTAGTTTGGCAGGAAGGAGGTGAGCAGTACTTC | . | . | TRBJ2-7 | TRBV7-8
CASSAPGTYSNEQFF | TGTGCCAGCAGCGCTCCCGGGACATACAGCAATGAGCAGTTCTTC | few | . | TRBJ2-1 | TRBV6-1
CASSGTGLATYNEQFF | TGTGCCAGCAGTGGAACGGGACTAGCCACCTACAATGAGCAGTTCTTC | few | TRBD2 | TRBJ2-1 | TRBV2